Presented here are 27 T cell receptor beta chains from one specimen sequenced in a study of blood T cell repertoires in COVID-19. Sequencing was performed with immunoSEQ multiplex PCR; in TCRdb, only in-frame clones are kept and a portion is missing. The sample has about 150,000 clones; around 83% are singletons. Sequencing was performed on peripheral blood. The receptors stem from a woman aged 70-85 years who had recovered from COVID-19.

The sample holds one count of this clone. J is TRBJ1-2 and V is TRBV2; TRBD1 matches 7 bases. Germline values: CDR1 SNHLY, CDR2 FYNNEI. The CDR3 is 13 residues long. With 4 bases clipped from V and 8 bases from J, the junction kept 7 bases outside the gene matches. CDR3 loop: CASSATGRSGYTF. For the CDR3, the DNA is TGTGCCAGCAGTGCGACAGGGAGAAGCGGCTACACCTTC.

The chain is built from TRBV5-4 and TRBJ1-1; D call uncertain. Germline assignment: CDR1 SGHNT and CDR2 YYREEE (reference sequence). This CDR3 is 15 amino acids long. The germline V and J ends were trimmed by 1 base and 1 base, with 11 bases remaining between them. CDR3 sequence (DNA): TGTGCCAGCAGCTTGAAGTCCCTAGGGAACACTGAAGCTTTCTTT. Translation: CASSLKSLGNTEAFF.

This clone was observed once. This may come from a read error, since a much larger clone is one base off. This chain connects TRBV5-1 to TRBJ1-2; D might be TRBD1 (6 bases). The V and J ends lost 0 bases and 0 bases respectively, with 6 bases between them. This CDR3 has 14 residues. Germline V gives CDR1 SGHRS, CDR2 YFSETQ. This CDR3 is CASSLGQANYGYTF. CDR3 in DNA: TGCGCCAGCAGCTTGGGACAGGCTAACTATGGCTACACCTTC. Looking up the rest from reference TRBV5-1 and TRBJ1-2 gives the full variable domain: KAGVTQTPRYLIKTRGQQVTLSCSPISGHRSVSWYQQTPGQGLQFLFEYFSETQRNKGNFPGRFSGRQFSNSRSEMNVSTLELGDSALYLCASSLGQANYGYTFGSGTRLTVV.

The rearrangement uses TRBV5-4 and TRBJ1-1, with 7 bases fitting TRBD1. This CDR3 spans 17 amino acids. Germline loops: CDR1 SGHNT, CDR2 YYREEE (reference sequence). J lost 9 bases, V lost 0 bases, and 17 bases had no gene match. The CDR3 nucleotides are TGTGCCAGCAGCTTGGATCAGGGGGACACACGGGGTATGAAAGCTTTCTTT. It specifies CASSLDQGDTRGMKAFF.

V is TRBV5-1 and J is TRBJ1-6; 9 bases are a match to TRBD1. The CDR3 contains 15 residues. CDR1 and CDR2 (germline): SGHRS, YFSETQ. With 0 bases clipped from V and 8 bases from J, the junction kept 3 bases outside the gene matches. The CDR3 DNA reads TGCGCCAGCAGCTTGGGGAACAGGGGGCATTCACCCCTCCACTTT. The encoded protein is CASSLGNRGHSPLHF.

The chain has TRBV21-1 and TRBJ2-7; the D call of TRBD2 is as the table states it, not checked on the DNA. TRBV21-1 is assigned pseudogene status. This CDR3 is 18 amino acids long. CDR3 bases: TGTGCCAGCGAGGGGGGGACTAGCGGGAGGCATTTTTCCTACGAGCAGTACTTC. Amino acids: CASEGGTSGRHFSYEQYF.

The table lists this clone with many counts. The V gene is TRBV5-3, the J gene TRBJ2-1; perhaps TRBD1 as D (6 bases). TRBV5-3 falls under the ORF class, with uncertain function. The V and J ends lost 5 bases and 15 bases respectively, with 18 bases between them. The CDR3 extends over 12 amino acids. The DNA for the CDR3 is TGTGCCAGAAGAGGGGGTTGGGCGGGTCCGTTCTTC. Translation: CARRGGWAGPFF.

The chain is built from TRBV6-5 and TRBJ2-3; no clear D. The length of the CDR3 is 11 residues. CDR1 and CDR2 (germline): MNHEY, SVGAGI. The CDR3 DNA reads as TGTGCGGCCACCCCCGGGGATACGCAGTATTTT. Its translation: CAATPGDTQYF.

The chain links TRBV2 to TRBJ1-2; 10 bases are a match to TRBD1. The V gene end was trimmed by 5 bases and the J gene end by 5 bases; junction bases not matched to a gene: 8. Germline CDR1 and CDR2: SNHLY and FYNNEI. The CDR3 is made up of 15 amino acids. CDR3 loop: CASSSRQDRGYGYTF. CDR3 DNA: TGTGCCAGCAGTTCCCGACAGGACAGGGGGTATGGCTACACCTTC. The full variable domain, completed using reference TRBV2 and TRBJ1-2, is EPEVTQTPSHQVTQMGQEVILRCVPISNHLYFYWYRQILGQKVEFLVSFYNNEISEKSEIFDDQFSVERPDGSNFTLKIRSTKLEDSAMYFCASSSRQDRGYGYTFGSGTRLTVV.

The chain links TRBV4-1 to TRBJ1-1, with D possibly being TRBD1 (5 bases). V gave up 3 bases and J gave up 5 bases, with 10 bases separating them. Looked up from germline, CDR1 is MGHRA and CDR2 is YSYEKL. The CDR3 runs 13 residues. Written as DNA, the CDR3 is TGCGCCAGCAGCCACCCGCGGGGGACTGAAGCTTTCTTT. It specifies CASSHPRGTEAFF.

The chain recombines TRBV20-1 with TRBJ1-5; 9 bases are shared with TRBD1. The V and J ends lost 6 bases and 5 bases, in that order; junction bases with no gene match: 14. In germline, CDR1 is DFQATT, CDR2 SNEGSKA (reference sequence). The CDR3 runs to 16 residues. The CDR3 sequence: CSASKYRDRAYQPQHF. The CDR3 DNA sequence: TGCAGTGCCAGTAAATACCGGGACAGGGCTTATCAGCCCCAGCATTTT.

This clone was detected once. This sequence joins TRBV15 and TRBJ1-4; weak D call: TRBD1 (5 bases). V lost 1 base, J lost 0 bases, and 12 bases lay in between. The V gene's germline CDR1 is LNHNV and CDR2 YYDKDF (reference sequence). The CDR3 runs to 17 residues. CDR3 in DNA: TGTGCCACCAGCAGAGGGGGCTTCGACCCAACTAATGAAAAACTGTTTTTT. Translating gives CATSRGGFDPTNEKLFF.

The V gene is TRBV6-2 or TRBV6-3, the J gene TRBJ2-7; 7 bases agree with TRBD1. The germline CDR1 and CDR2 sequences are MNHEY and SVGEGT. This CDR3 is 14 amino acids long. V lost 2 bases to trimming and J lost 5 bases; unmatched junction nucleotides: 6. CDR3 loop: CASSYGTASNEQYF. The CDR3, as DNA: TGTGCCAGCAGTTACGGGACAGCTTCAAACGAGCAGTACTTC.

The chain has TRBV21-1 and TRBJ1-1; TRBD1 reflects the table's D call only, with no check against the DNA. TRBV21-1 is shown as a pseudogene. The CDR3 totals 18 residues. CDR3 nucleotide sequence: TGTGCCAGCAGCAGGGGGACAGGGGGCCCGGATGCTGTTTCTGAAGCTTTCTTT. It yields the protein CASSRGTGGPDAVSEAFF.

The CDR3 reads CASSPGQGSDGYTF. In DNA form, the CDR3 reads TGTGCCAGCAGTCCGGGACAGGGATCCGATGGCTACACCTTC. This chain uses TRBV28 with TRBJ1-2, with TRBD1 matching over 9 bases. The CDR3 is 14 residues long. The J segment lost 6 bases and the V segment lost 5 bases, leaving 7 bases of the junction unmatched. Germline V gene lookup returns CDR1 MDHEN and CDR2 SYDVKM.

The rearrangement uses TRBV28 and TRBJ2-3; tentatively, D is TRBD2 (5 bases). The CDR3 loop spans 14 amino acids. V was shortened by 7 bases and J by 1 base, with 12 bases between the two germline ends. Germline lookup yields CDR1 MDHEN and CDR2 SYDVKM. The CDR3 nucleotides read TGTGCCAGCACCCGGGCCGGGGGCACAGATACGCAGTATTTT. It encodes CASTRAGGTDTQYF.

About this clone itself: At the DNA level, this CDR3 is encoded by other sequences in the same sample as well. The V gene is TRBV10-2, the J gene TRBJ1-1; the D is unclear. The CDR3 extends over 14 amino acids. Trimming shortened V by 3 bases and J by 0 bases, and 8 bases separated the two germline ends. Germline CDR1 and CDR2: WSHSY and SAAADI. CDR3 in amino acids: CASSDPGMNTEAFF. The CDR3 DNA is TGCGCCAGCAGTGATCCGGGGATGAACACTGAAGCTTTCTTT.

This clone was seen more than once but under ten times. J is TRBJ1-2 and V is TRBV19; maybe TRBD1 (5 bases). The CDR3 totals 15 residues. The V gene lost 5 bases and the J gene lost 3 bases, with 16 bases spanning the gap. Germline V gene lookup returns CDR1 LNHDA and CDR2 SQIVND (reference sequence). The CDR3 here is CASSPSDPGDYGYTF. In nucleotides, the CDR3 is TGTGCCAGTAGTCCGTCGGACCCGGGGGACTATGGCTACACCTTC.

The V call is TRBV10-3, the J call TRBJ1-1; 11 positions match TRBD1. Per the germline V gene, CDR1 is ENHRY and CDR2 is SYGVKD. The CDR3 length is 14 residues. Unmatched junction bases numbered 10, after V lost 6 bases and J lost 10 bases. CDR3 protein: CAIRGTGGGLGAFF. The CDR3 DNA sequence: TGTGCCATCAGGGGGACAGGGGGTGGCCTTGGAGCTTTCTTT.

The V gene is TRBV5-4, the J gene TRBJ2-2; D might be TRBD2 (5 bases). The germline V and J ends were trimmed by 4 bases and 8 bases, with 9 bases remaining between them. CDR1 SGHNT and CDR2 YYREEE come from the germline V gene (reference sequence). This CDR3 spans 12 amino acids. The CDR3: CASSEPGGELFF. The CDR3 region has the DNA TGTGCCAGCAGCGAACCGGGAGGGGAGCTGTTTTTT.

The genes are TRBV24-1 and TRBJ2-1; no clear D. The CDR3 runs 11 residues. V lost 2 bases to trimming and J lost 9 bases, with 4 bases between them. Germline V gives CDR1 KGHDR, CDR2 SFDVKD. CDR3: CATSDYGEQFF. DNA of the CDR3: TGTGCCACCAGTGATTACGGTGAGCAGTTCTTC.

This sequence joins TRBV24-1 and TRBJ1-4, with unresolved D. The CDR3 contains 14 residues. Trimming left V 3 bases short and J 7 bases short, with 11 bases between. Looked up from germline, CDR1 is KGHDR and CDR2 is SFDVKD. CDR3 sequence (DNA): TGTGCCACCAGTGATGCGGCAAGACCTGAAAAACTGTTTTTT. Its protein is CATSDAARPEKLFF.

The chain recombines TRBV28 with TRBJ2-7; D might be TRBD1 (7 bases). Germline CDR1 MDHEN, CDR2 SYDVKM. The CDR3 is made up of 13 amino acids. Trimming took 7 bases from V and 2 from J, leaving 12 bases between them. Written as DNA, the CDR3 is TGTGCCAGCACCCGGAGGGGGCCCTACGAGCAGTACTTC. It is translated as CASTRRGPYEQYF.

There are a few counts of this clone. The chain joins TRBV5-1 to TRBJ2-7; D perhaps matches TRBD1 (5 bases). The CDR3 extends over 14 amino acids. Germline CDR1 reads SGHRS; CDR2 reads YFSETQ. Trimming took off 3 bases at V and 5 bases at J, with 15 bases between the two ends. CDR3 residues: CASSSQGLVDEQYF. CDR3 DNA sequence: TGCGCCAGCAGCTCCCAGGGTCTGGTGGACGAGCAGTACTTC. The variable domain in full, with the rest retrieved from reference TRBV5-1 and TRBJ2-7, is KAGVTQTPRYLIKTRGQQVTLSCSPISGHRSVSWYQQTPGQGLQFLFEYFSETQRNKGNFPGRFSGRQFSNSRSEMNVSTLELGDSALYLCASSSQGLVDEQYFGPGTRLTVT.

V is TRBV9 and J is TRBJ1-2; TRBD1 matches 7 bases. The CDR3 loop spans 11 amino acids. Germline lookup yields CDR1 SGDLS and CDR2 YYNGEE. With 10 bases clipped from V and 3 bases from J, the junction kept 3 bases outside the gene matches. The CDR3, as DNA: TGTGCCTCAGGGGGGTACTATGGCTACACCTTC. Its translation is CASGGYYGYTF. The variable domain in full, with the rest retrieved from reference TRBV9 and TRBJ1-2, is DSGVTQTPKHLITATGQRVTLRCSPRSGDLSVYWYQQSLDQGLQFLIQYYNGEERAKGNILERFSAQQFPDLHSELNLSSLELGDSALYFCASGGYYGYTFGSGTRLTVV.

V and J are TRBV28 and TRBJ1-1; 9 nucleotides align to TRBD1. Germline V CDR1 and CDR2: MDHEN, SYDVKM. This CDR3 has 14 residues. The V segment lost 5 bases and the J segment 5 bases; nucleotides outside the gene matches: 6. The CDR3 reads CASSGGDRETEAFF. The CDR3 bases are TGTGCCAGCAGTGGGGGGGACAGGGAAACTGAAGCTTTCTTT.

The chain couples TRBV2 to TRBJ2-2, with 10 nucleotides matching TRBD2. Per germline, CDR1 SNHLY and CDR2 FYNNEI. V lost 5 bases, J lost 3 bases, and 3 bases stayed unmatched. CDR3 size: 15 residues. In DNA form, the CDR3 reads TGTGCCAGCAGTTGGCTAGCGGGAGACACCGGGGAGCTGTTTTTT. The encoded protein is CASSWLAGDTGELFF. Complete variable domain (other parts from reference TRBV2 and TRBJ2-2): EPEVTQTPSHQVTQMGQEVILRCVPISNHLYFYWYRQILGQKVEFLVSFYNNEISEKSEIFDDQFSVERPDGSNFTLKIRSTKLEDSAMYFCASSWLAGDTGELFFGEGSRLTVL.